The T cell receptor beta chain described here comes from a study of T cells in Graves' hyperthyroidism and ophthalmopathy (dated by TCRdb to the late 2010s). At the level of the whole study: Peripheral blood was sampled at the time of initial diagnosis, prior to any treatment. To identify TCR V-J signatures that set the groups apart, the researchers used a discovery cohort of about a hundred patients, made up of roughly 40 with Graves' ophthalmopathy and around 58 with stable Graves' hyperthyroidism. Prospective prediction of ophthalmopathy was tested in an independent validation cohort consisting of 18 to 20 hyperthyroidism patients and over 15 patients who later progressed to ophthalmopathy. The 100 discovery patients were divided at random into training and test sets in a 7:3 ratio. In addition, the study compared T-cell repertoires in thyroid tissue and in blood from six Graves' hyperthyroidism patients. Once sampling was done, hyperthyroidism patients were given methimazole at a starting dose of 30 mg daily, whereas ophthalmopathy patients were given high-dose intravenous methylprednisolone. The paper describes TCR Vbeta CDR3 sequencing of 135 peripheral blood samples, made up of fewer than 50 ophthalmopathy patients, roughly 80 hyperthyroidism patients and about 17 progressor patients. The study at large found these results: Ophthalmopathy was separated from stable hyperthyroidism by a 13 V-J signature model, with 85% to 90% sensitivity and about 81% specificity obtained in cross-validation and 80%/75% obtained in testing. In validation, progression to ophthalmopathy was predicted by the model with approximately 67% sensitivity and nearly 75% specificity, a median of approximately 6.5 months before onset. Sample size was not statistically predetermined, and blinding of investigators to group allocation was not performed. Most expanded thyroid clonotypes (frequency above 0.001) were also detected in blood, suggesting blood repertoires may reflect thyroid immune responses.

Hyperthyroidism patients were newly diagnosed, had a disease duration of under 2 months, and were aged 18 to 65 years. Exclusion was applied to patients with uncontrolled infections, other autoimmune diseases, pregnancy or lactation. Diagnoses relied on clinical symptoms, serum thyroxine and TRAb, thyroid ultrasound and orbital computed tomography. Blood from progressor patients was drawn when they were first diagnosed with hyperthyroidism, before any ophthalmopathy symptoms appeared. PBMCs were separated from roughly 9.6 ml of fresh peripheral blood using Ficoll-Paque density gradient centrifugation. Progressor patients were first diagnosed with Graves' hyperthyroidism and then developed ophthalmopathy during follow-up. Total RNA was extracted with Trizol reagent, and quality was checked on an Agilent 2100 Bioanalyzer. The CDR3 sequence holds 14 residues, the cysteine and phenylalanine included. The DNA shown is the 42-base CDR3, in frame from base 1. V ends up 4 bases short and J 6 bases short, with an unmatched junction base count of 5. CDR1 and CDR2, looked up from the germline V gene, are LGHNT and FRNRAP.

The TCR beta CDR3 regions were amplified from RNA transcripts. The first round of RT-PCR for the TCR CDR3 was performed with the HTBI primer set and the Qiagen OneStep RT-PCR kit. The libraries were constructed in a second round of multiplex PCR and then size-selected and purified. The libraries were sequenced on an Illumina HiSeq2000 using paired-end 100 bp reads. For the original study's pipeline: Raw data were processed with SOAPnuke, discarding reads with adapters, uncalled bases, mean Phred below 15, or no exact constant-primer or identifier match. High-quality paired reads were merged with COPE v1.2.5, and unique nucleotide sequences were defined as clonotypes. MiTCR v1.1 was used to align the clonotypes against IMGT TRBV, TRBD and TRBJ reference segments. Only V-J combinations with frequency above 0.0001, covering about 99% of repertoires, were analysed. The TCS score was defined as the ratio of F50 (clonal expansion) to E x V (chaos), calculated using BLOSUM62-based TCRdist between CDR3 peptides within each V-J. Welch's t-statistics and random forest reduced 514 V-J features to under 15, which were used in a naive Bayes classifier (R e1071). In-frame beta chains were kept once TCRdb had trimmed the public reads at Q25 with fastp and called clones with MiXCR. Rows matching on CDR3 protein sequence are summarized as one entry with the most common DNA and genes. TCRdb, not the original authors, processed these V and J calls. Within this sample are some 380,000 distinct CDR3 sequences, with approximately 15% of them counted one time only. The ten largest clones capture under 25% of the sample.

This clonotype was found many times. There is no known antigen for this receptor. Per-base quality was not reported, and no clone a single base away is much larger than it. The chain is encoded by TRBV12-5 joined to TRBJ1-4, with 7 bases aligning to TRBD1. This TCR came from a man aged 25-45 years with Graves' hyperthyroidism that later progressed to Graves' ophthalmopathy. The sequenced sample was blood. The CDR3 reads as follows: CASGWVGGDEKLFF. The DNA reads as follows: TGTGCTAGTGGTTGGGTAGGGGGCGATGAAAAACTGTTTTTT.